This entry lists 27 T cell receptor beta chains sequenced from one sample in a study of circulating CD8 cells and anti-PD-1 response in melanoma. Sorting of live CD3+CD8+TCRalphabeta+ cells by PD-1 and/or TIGIT gave four subsets. The QIAseq Immune Repertoire TCR panel built the libraries from approximately 16 ng of total RNA. TCRdb re-called the reads through MiXCR, storing one row per CDR3 protein. The repertoire holds about 990 distinct CDR3 sequences, with approximately 8.3% as singletons. The source material was CD8+ T cells from PBMCs, sampled at baseline or after one month of anti-PD-1 therapy (not recorded which). These TCRs come from a human donor with melanoma.

In its sample, this clonotype ranks as medium-sized. The CDR3 nucleotides are TGTGCCAGCAGTGTCTGGGCGGGAGTCTACAATGAGCAGTTCTTC. Its translation is CASSVWAGVYNEQFF. The V call is TRBV6-2 or TRBV6-3, the J call TRBJ2-1; 7 positions agree with TRBD2. Germline lookup yields CDR1 MNHEY and CDR2 SVGEGT. Unmatched junction bases numbered 7, after V lost 5 bases and J lost 3 bases. This CDR3 comprises 15 residues.

As regards this clonotype: A junction boundary mismatches the germline segment, possibly from a read error. CDR3 loop: CASSLGWGRSYGQYF. The CDR3 region has the DNA TGTGCCAGCAGCTTAGGATGGGGCCGGTCCTACGGGCAGTACTTC. This sequence joins TRBV7-2 and TRBJ2-7; TRBD1 might be the D (5 bases). Per the germline V gene, CDR1 is SGHTA and CDR2 is FQGNSA. The CDR3 has 15 amino acids.

This clonotype is large (0.1 to 1%). The rearrangement uses TRBV27 and TRBJ2-2, with D possibly matching TRBD2 (6 bases). Germline V gene sequence: CDR1 MNHEY, CDR2 SMNVEV (reference sequence). V was cut by 6 bases and J by 5 bases, with 10 bases left in between. The CDR3 runs to 13 residues. The CDR3: CASSWGVTGELFF. The CDR3 nucleotides read TGTGCCAGCAGCTGGGGGGTTACCGGGGAGCTGTTTTTT.

This clonotype ranks as medium-sized. This rearrangement joins TRBV5-6 to TRBJ1-1, with D perhaps TRBD1 (5 bases). With 4 bases removed from V and 6 bases from J, the gap between germline ends came to 16 bases. This CDR3 contains 14 residues. Germline V gene lookup returns CDR1 SGHDT and CDR2 YYEEEE. The CDR3 DNA reads as TGTGCCAGCAGCGTGTGGGCGACAGTTCCTGAAGCTTTCTTT. Translated: CASSVWATVPEAFF.

This clonotype was seen more than once but under ten times. The CDR3 region has the DNA TGTGCCAGCAGCCTGGTCGCGAACACCGGGGAGCTGTTTTTT. This translates into CASSLVANTGELFF. The chain joins TRBV28 to TRBJ2-2, with D unclear. The CDR3 loop spans 14 amino acids. V dropped 6 bases and J dropped 0 bases, with 8 bases sitting between them. Germline V gives CDR1 MDHEN, CDR2 SYDVKM.

Relative to its sample, this clonotype is medium-sized. V is TRBV20-1 and J is TRBJ2-1; 9 bases are shared with TRBD2. The CDR3 is made up of 15 amino acids. Germline V gene data show CDR1 as DFQATT and CDR2 as SNEGSKA (reference sequence). V dropped 3 bases and J dropped 5; count of bases not matched to a gene: 8. The CDR3 reads CSARELAGNHNEQFF. Here the CDR3 DNA reads TGCAGTGCTAGGGAACTAGCGGGTAATCACAATGAGCAGTTCTTC.

In its sample, this clonotype ranks as large. V usage is TRBV29-1 and J usage is TRBJ2-1, with 13 bases identical to TRBD2. The germline V gene encodes CDR1 SQVTM and CDR2 ANQGSEA. V lost 1 base, J lost 0 bases, and 0 bases stayed unmatched. The CDR3 loop spans 16 amino acids. The CDR3 DNA follows: TGCAGCGTTGAAGGACTAGCGGGAGGCTCCTACAATGAGCAGTTCTTC. Translating it yields CSVEGLAGGSYNEQFF.

About this clonotype itself: The junction does not match germline at one end; this may be a read error. The gene calls are TRBV29-1 and TRBJ2-5; maybe TRBD2 (5 bases). The CDR3 totals 14 residues. The germline V gene has CDR1 SQVTM and CDR2 ANQGSEA. CDR3 sequence: CSIEDLSAQETQYF. CDR3 nucleotides: TGCAGCATTGAAGATCTTAGCGCCCAAGAGACCCAGTACTTC.

Sample share makes this clonotype medium-sized (0.01 to 0.1%). A much bigger clone sits one base away, suggesting this may be a read error. The chain links TRBV7-2 to TRBJ2-1, with 7 bases that match TRBD2. Germline CDR1 is SGHTA and CDR2 is FQGNSA. The CDR3 is 14 amino acids. This chain's CDR3 is CARSREFLGNEQLF. DNA for the CDR3: TGTGCCAGGTCGCGGGAGTTCTTGGGCAATGAGCAGCTCTTC. The full variable domain, in which reference TRBV7-2 and TRBJ2-1 provide the parts outside the CDR3, is GAGVSQSPSNKVTEKGKDVELRCDPISGHTALYWYRQSLGQGLEFLIYFQGNSAPDKSGLPSDRFSAERTGGSVSTLTIQRTQQEDSAVYLCARSREFLGNEQLFGPGTRLTVL.

This clonotype counts as medium-sized. The chain recombines TRBV13 with TRBJ2-3; D not certain. Germline CDR1 and CDR2: PRHDT and FYEKMQ (reference sequence). The V gene lost 2 bases and the J gene lost 1 base, with 10 bases spanning the gap. The CDR3 is made up of 15 amino acids. The CDR3 reads CASSLRVGGTDTQYF. The CDR3 DNA reads as TGTGCCAGCAGCTTACGAGTAGGAGGCACAGATACGCAGTATTTT. The complete variable domain, with remaining parts taken from reference TRBV13 and TRBJ2-3, reads AAGVIQSPRHLIKEKRETATLKCYPIPRHDTVYWYQQGPGQDPQFLISFYEKMQSDKGSIPDRFSAQQFSDYHSELNMSSLELGDSALYFCASSLRVGGTDTQYFGPGTRLTVL.

Within the sample, this clonotype is medium-sized. The CDR3 reads CASSLTGGEQYF. The CDR3 DNA reads as TGTGCCAGCAGCCTAACCGGGGGCGAGCAGTACTTC. The chain links TRBV9 to TRBJ2-7; tentatively, D is TRBD2 (6 bases). Trimming removed 4 bases from V and 6 bases from J, with 11 bases in between. CDR1 SGDLS and CDR2 YYNGEE come from the germline V gene. This CDR3 has 12 residues.

This clonotype rates as medium-sized. One end of the junction does not line up with germline, which may come from a read error. The V and J genes are TRBV6-4 and TRBJ2-1; tentative D call: TRBD1 (6 bases). The length of the CDR3 is 13 residues. Germline V gene data show CDR1 as MRHNA and CDR2 as SNTAGT. In nucleotides, the CDR3 is TGTGCCAGCAGTGAAGGGGACAACAATGAGCATTTCTTC. Protein: CASSEGDNNEHFF.

By sample share, this clonotype is medium-sized. This chain links TRBV14 with TRBJ2-5; a possible D gene is TRBD2 (5 bases). The CDR3 contains 16 residues. The germline gives CDR1 SGHDN, CDR2 FVKESK. Trimming took off 1 base at V and 5 bases at J, with 17 bases between the two ends. The CDR3 DNA follows: TGTGCCAGCAGCCAAGGGAGGCCAATAGCGATTGAGACCCAGTACTTC. Translating gives CASSQGRPIAIETQYF.

This clonotype was seen a handful of times. One base away lies a much larger clone, so this may be a sequencing read error. V usage is TRBV7-3 and J usage is TRBJ2-2; D perhaps matches TRBD2 (5 bases). CDR3 size: 13 residues. CDR1 is SGHTA, CDR2 FQGTGA, per germline. CDR3 bases: TGTGCCAGCAGCTTAGAGAGCGCCGGGGAGCTGCTTTTT. Protein sequence: CASSLESAGELLF. Drawing the rest from reference TRBV7-3 and TRBJ2-2, the complete variable domain is GAGVSQTPSNKVTEKGKYVELRCDPISGHTALYWYRQSLGQGPEFLIYFQGTGAADDSGLPNDRFFAVRPEGSVSTLKIQRTERGDSAVYLCASSLESAGELLFGEGSRLTVL.

This clonotype qualifies as large. This chain connects TRBV27 to TRBJ1-1; D may be TRBD1 (5 bases). Trimming removed 0 bases from V and 5 bases from J, with 10 bases in between. The V gene's germline CDR1 is MNHEY and CDR2 SMNVEV (reference sequence). The CDR3 is made up of 14 amino acids. The CDR3 nucleotides are TGTGCCAGCAGTTTATCGAACGGGGGGACTGAAGCTTTCTTT. Its protein product is CASSLSNGGTEAFF.

By share, this clonotype ranks as large. This chain uses TRBV25-1 with TRBJ2-2; D gene uncertain. This CDR3 contains 10 residues. The V end was cut by 3 bases, the J end by 7 bases, with 0 bases between. CDR1 and CDR2 (germline): MGHDK, SYGVNS. CDR3 amino acids: CASSDGELFF. The CDR3 nucleotides read TGTGCCAGCAGTGACGGGGAGCTGTTTTTT.

This clonotype is labeled as large. This chain uses TRBV7-2 with TRBJ2-7; D possibly corresponds to TRBD1 (5 bases). The CDR3 length is 14 residues. Germline V gene sequence: CDR1 SGHTA, CDR2 FQGNSA. Trimming removed 5 bases from V and 3 bases from J, with 14 bases in between. CDR3 protein: CASSVDTSYYEQYF. Here the CDR3 DNA reads TGTGCCAGCAGCGTGGACACAAGCTACTACGAGCAGTACTTC.

By share of the sample, this clonotype is large (0.1 to 1%). The V gene is TRBV28, the J gene TRBJ2-7; D gene uncertain. V was trimmed by 5 bases and J by 5 bases, leaving 16 bases between them. From germline, CDR1 is MDHEN and CDR2 SYDVKM. The CDR3 has 14 residues. CDR3 bases: TGTGCCAGCAGTCTCGACACGGCCATGCACGAGCAGTACTTC. It translates to CASSLDTAMHEQYF.

This clonotype is labeled large. The chain carries TRBV7-2 and TRBJ2-7; 9 nucleotides align to TRBD1. The CDR3 loop spans 17 amino acids. Germline CDR1 and CDR2: SGHTA and FQGNSA. With 0 bases clipped from V and 0 bases from J, the junction kept 6 bases outside the gene matches. CDR3 coding DNA: TGTGCCAGCAGCTTAGCGACAGGGGGAGTCCTCTCCTACGAGCAGTACTTC. This gives the protein CASSLATGGVLSYEQYF.

This clonotype is deemed large. One junction end disagrees with the germline gene, perhaps due to a read error. Here the CDR3 reads CASSLAGGLYNEQFF. DNA of the CDR3: TGTGCCAGCAGTTTAGCGGGGGGGCTCTACAATGAGCAGTTCTTC. The rearrangement uses TRBV13 and TRBJ2-1, with 11 bases that match TRBD2. CDR3 size: 15 residues. From germline, CDR1 is PRHDT and CDR2 FYEKMQ (reference sequence).

The chain employs TRBV14 and TRBJ2-1; TRBD1 matches at 8 bases. The V gene's germline CDR1 is SGHDN and CDR2 FVKESK. V gave up 1 base and J gave up 7 bases; unmatched junction bases: 3. There are 14 residues in the CDR3. The CDR3: CASSQGQGTNEQFF. As DNA, the CDR3 is TGTGCCAGCAGCCAAGGACAGGGGACGAATGAGCAGTTCTTC.

This chain uses TRBV27 with TRBJ2-7; D is unresolved. CDR1 and CDR2 from the germline V gene are MNHEY and SMNVEV (reference sequence). Trimming left V 1 base short and J 6 bases short, with 10 bases between. This CDR3 has 13 residues. CDR3 sequence (DNA): TGTGCCAGCAGTTTATATTTTGGTGGCGAGCAGTACTTC. This gives the protein CASSLYFGGEQYF.

By sample share, this clonotype is large. The J gene is TRBJ2-7, the V gene TRBV18; D is ambiguous. Germline CDR1 reads KGHSH; CDR2 reads LQKENI. Trimming pared 0 bases from V and 0 bases from J, leaving 9 bases between. The CDR3 extends over 15 amino acids. The CDR3 loop reads CASSPPRRISYEQYF. CDR3 bases: TGTGCCAGCTCACCACCGCGACGCATCTCCTACGAGCAGTACTTC.

Sample share makes this clonotype large (0.1 to 1%). The rearrangement uses TRBV28 and TRBJ1-2; weak D call: TRBD1 (6 bases). Germline V gene lookup returns CDR1 MDHEN and CDR2 SYDVKM. Trimming shortened V by 4 bases and J by 3 bases, and 18 bases separated the two germline ends. The CDR3 runs to 16 residues. The CDR3 region is CASSSAPGAVYYGYTF. The CDR3 nucleotides are TGTGCCAGCAGTTCCGCACCAGGGGCTGTTTACTATGGCTACACCTTC.

By share of the sample, this clonotype is large (0.1 to 1%). The chain uses TRBV7-3 and TRBJ1-1; D gene uncertain. The CDR3 runs 12 residues. V was shortened by 4 bases and J by 2 bases, with 5 bases between the two germline ends. Germline loops: CDR1 SGHTA, CDR2 FQGTGA. CDR3 DNA sequence: TGTGCCAGCAGCTCTTTTAACACTGAAGCTTTCTTT. Translating it yields CASSSFNTEAFF.

Sample share makes this clonotype medium-sized (0.01 to 0.1%). The CDR3 spells CASSRDRRSDTQYF. In DNA form, the CDR3 reads TGTGCCAGTAGCAGGGACAGGAGGAGCGATACGCAGTATTTT. The chain is built from TRBV19 and TRBJ2-3; 8 nucleotides agree with TRBD1. The germline V gene encodes CDR1 LNHDA and CDR2 SQIVND (reference sequence). This CDR3 has 14 residues. Trimming at V came to 6 bases and at J to 6 bases, leaving 8 bases not matched to a gene.

This clonotype rates as large. This rearrangement joins TRBV24-1 to TRBJ1-2; D remains ambiguous. Germline V gene sequence: CDR1 KGHDR, CDR2 SFDVKD. The CDR3 is 12 amino acids. Trimming shortened V by 3 bases and J by 6 bases, and 7 bases separated the two germline ends. The CDR3 here is CATSDGQDGYTF. The CDR3 bases are TGTGCCACCAGTGATGGGCAGGATGGCTACACCTTC.